Presented here are 31 T cell receptor beta chains from one specimen sequenced in a study of beta chain features in type 1 diabetes. The whole isolated RNA underwent reverse transcription, so sequencing captured expressed TCRB transcripts. The repertoire was sequenced with immunoSEQ multiplex PCR; TCRdb's copy has only in-frame clones and lacks some. Of some 330,000 clones in the sample, around an eighth are singletons; the top ten hold approximately 0.011%. Their antigen targets remain unknown. General study points: Shortening of TCRB CDR3s, moderate but significant, appeared in all four CD4+ subsets of Type 1 diabetes patients.

The sequencing input was naive CD4+ T cells from blood. Receptor source: a woman aged 18-29 years with type 1 diabetes.

The table lists this clone with a few counts. The rearrangement links TRBV6-1 to TRBJ1-2; D is ambiguous. The CDR3 is 14 amino acids. Germline V CDR1 and CDR2: MNHNS, SASEGT. Trimming cost V 4 bases and J 3 bases, with 12 bases left between them. CDR3 loop: CASSAGRFYYGYTF. In nucleotides, the CDR3 is TGTGCCAGCAGTGCCGGGAGGTTTTACTATGGCTACACCTTC.

This clone was seen a few times. This rearrangement joins TRBV7-8 to TRBJ1-1; tentatively, D is TRBD1 (6 bases). The CDR3 sequence is 14 residues long. The V and J ends lost 1 base and 3 bases respectively, with 9 bases between them. Germline CDR1 SGHVS, CDR2 FQNEAQ. The CDR3 loop is CASSLVDSDTEAFF. The CDR3 DNA reads as TGTGCCAGCAGCTTAGTGGACAGCGACACTGAAGCTTTCTTT.

The sample holds a few counts of this clone. This chain joins TRBV7-9 and TRBJ2-7; 9 positions agree with TRBD2. Germline V gene lookup returns CDR1 SEHNR and CDR2 FQNEAQ (reference sequence). This CDR3 has 15 residues. Trimming at V came to 5 bases and at J to 4 bases, leaving 9 bases not matched to a gene. The CDR3 nucleotides read TGTGCCAGCAGCCGCCGGGTTAGCGGGAGATACGAGCAGTACTTC. Its protein is CASSRRVSGRYEQYF. The entire variable domain, with the rest obtained from reference TRBV7-9 and TRBJ2-7, is as follows: DTGVSQNPRHKITKRGQNVTFRCDPISEHNRLYWYRQTLGQGPEFLTYFQNEAQLEKSRLLSDRFSAERPKGSFSTLEIQRTEQGDSAMYLCASSRRVSGRYEQYFGPGTRLTVT.

CDR3 amino acids: CASSHRQAGNEKLFF. The CDR3 DNA follows: TGTGCCAGCAGCCACAGACAGGCGGGCAATGAAAAACTGTTTTTT. The V gene is TRBV7-8, the J gene TRBJ1-4; D possibly corresponds to TRBD1 (6 bases). The germline CDR1 and CDR2 sequences are SGHVS and FQNEAQ. The CDR3 covers 15 residues. V was cut by 5 bases and J by 5 bases, with 15 bases left in between.

The V call is TRBV29-1, the J call TRBJ2-1, with 9 bases matching TRBD2. In germline, CDR1 is SQVTM, CDR2 ANQGSEA. The CDR3 consists of 16 residues. V gave up 6 bases and J gave up 7 bases; unmatched junction bases: 16. CDR3 amino acids: CSVQGLAGPGGNEQFF. The DNA for the CDR3 is TGCAGCGTACAAGGGCTAGCGGGACCCGGTGGAAATGAGCAGTTCTTC.

V usage is TRBV7-9 and J usage is TRBJ2-5, with D perhaps matching TRBD1 (5 bases). Germline CDR1 is SEHNR and CDR2 is FQNEAQ (reference sequence). Trimming stripped 1 base from V and 5 bases from J, with 11 bases between. This CDR3 contains 14 residues. CDR3 DNA: TGTGCCAGCAGCTTAGAGGGGCTGGGGGAGACCCAGTACTTC. Encoded protein: CASSLEGLGETQYF.

The rearrangement uses TRBV27 and TRBJ2-1; 12 bases agree with TRBD2. The CDR3 totals 15 residues. J gave up 8 bases and V 7 bases, and 9 bases lay outside the gene matches. CDR1 is MNHEY and CDR2 is SMNVEV in the germline V gene (reference sequence). The CDR3 spells CASTPRLAGAHEQFF. The CDR3 coding sequence is TGTGCCAGCACCCCGAGACTAGCGGGAGCCCATGAGCAGTTCTTC.

The chain links TRBV28 to TRBJ2-3, with TRBD1 identical over 7 bases. Trimming removed 6 bases from V and 2 bases from J; junction bases left unmatched: 2. The germline gives CDR1 MDHEN, CDR2 SYDVKM. The CDR3 is 13 residues long. In nucleotides, the CDR3 is TGTGCCAGCAGGGGGACAGCCACAGATACGCAGTATTTT. Its translation is CASRGTATDTQYF.

In this sample, this clone turned up a few times. The chain links TRBV4-3 to TRBJ2-1, with D unclear. V was trimmed by 1 base and J by 4 bases, leaving 17 bases between them. The CDR3 consists of 17 residues. The V gene's germline CDR1 is LGHNA and CDR2 YSLEER. The CDR3: CASSQARLSNKYNEQFF. The CDR3 nucleotides are TGCGCCAGCAGCCAAGCGAGACTCAGTAACAAATACAATGAGCAGTTCTTC.

The chain is built from TRBV18 and TRBJ1-1; D is uncertain. Germline V gene sequence: CDR1 KGHSH, CDR2 LQKENI. Trimming removed 3 bases at V and 4 bases at J, with 12 bases between. CDR3 length: 14 amino acids. The CDR3 spells CASSPRGEITEAFF. In DNA form, the CDR3 reads TGTGCCAGCTCACCCCGGGGTGAGATCACTGAAGCTTTCTTT.

The chain has TRBV4-1 and TRBJ1-1; D ambiguous. Germline V gene lookup returns CDR1 MGHRA and CDR2 YSYEKL. The CDR3 contains 15 residues. The V end lost 5 bases, the J end lost 0 bases, and 13 bases lay between the germline ends. The CDR3 here is CASSSRREMNTEAFF. The CDR3 DNA follows: TGCGCCAGCAGCTCCCGGAGGGAGATGAACACTGAAGCTTTCTTT.

This clone was found a few times. This sequence joins TRBV5-4 and TRBJ2-3; TRBD2 matches 11 bases. The CDR3 covers 13 residues. The germline V gene has CDR1 SGHNT and CDR2 YYREEE (reference sequence). J gave up 6 bases and V 7 bases, and 4 bases lay outside the gene matches. The CDR3 reads CASGSGGDDTQYF. CDR3 coding DNA: TGTGCCAGCGGTAGCGGGGGGGACGATACGCAGTATTTT.

The chain employs TRBV12-5 and TRBJ2-3, with 7 bases aligning to TRBD1. This CDR3 region has 15 residues. The germline CDR1 and CDR2 sequences are LGHNT and FRNRAP. V lost 1 base to trimming and J lost 2 bases; unmatched junction nucleotides: 3. The CDR3 bases are TGTGCTAGTGGTTTGGGGGACAGATACACAGATACGCAGTATTTT. It translates to CASGLGDRYTDTQYF.

The chain joins TRBV2 to TRBJ2-5, with 7 bases matching TRBD2. This CDR3 has 12 residues. J lost 4 bases, V lost 8 bases, and 4 bases had no gene match. In germline, CDR1 is SNHLY, CDR2 FYNNEI. The CDR3 sequence: CASRSGRETQYF. The CDR3, as DNA: TGTGCCAGCCGTAGCGGGCGAGAGACCCAGTACTTC.

This clone was observed a few times. The chain links TRBV27 to TRBJ2-7, with 8 bases identical to TRBD1. The V gene's germline CDR1 is MNHEY and CDR2 SMNVEV (reference sequence). The CDR3 extends over 13 amino acids. J lost 4 bases, V lost 2 bases, and 1 base had no gene match. Here the CDR3 reads CASSLRDRYEQYF. The CDR3 DNA is TGTGCCAGCAGTTTACGGGACAGGTACGAGCAGTACTTC.

This clone was observed a handful of times. The chain joins TRBV7-8 to TRBJ1-2; D is uncertain. The CDR3 contains 14 residues. The V gene's germline CDR1 is SGHVS and CDR2 FQNEAQ. The V end was cut by 1 base, the J end by 8 bases, with 14 bases between. The CDR3, as DNA: TGTGCCAGCAGCTTAGGGTACAGAGAAACCGGCTACACCTTC. Its translation is CASSLGYRETGYTF.

This chain links TRBV7-2 with TRBJ1-2; 7 bases agree with TRBD1. Per the germline V gene, CDR1 is SGHTA and CDR2 is FQGNSA. The CDR3 length is 15 residues. With V trimmed by 3 bases and J by 5 bases, 9 bases remained unmatched. The chain's CDR3 is CASSLGQGVRYGYTF. The DNA of the CDR3 is TGTGCCAGCAGCTTGGGGCAGGGGGTGAGGTATGGCTACACCTTC.

This clone was observed a few times. The gene calls are TRBV9 and TRBJ2-2, with D possibly being TRBD2 (6 bases). Per germline, CDR1 SGDLS and CDR2 YYNGEE. This CDR3 has 15 residues. Deletions cut 0 bases from V and 6 bases from J, with 12 bases between. The CDR3 protein is CASSVVVTGAGELFF. The CDR3 DNA sequence: TGTGCCAGCAGCGTAGTGGTAACGGGAGCCGGGGAGCTGTTTTTT.

Only a few counts were recorded for this clone. The genes are TRBV15 and TRBJ2-5; D perhaps matches TRBD1 (5 bases). V lost 3 bases and J 5 bases, leaving 16 bases between the germline ends. The germline V gene has CDR1 LNHNV and CDR2 YYDKDF (reference sequence). The CDR3 contains 15 residues. The CDR3 nucleotides are TGTGCCACCAGCAGGACCAGGGATTCCGGGGAGACCCAGTACTTC. It translates to CATSRTRDSGETQYF.

A note on this clone: The identical CDR3 is also encoded by other nucleotide sequences in the sample. The J gene is TRBJ2-5, the V gene TRBV5-4; D is unresolved. This CDR3 has 12 amino acids. The V gene lost 0 bases and the J gene lost 3 bases, with 3 bases spanning the gap. CDR1 SGHNT and CDR2 YYREEE come from the germline V gene (reference sequence). The CDR3 coding sequence is TGTGCCAGCAGCTTGGTAGAAGAGACCCAGTACTTC. It translates to CASSLVEETQYF.

There are a few counts of this clone. V and J are TRBV27 and TRBJ2-7; D is perhaps TRBD2 (5 bases). Germline CDR1 reads MNHEY; CDR2 reads SMNVEV (reference sequence). The V gene lost 8 bases and the J gene lost 0 bases, with 14 bases spanning the gap. There are 14 residues in the CDR3. In DNA form, the CDR3 reads TGTGCCAGCTCGTTTTTGGGGAGCTCCTACGAGCAGTACTTC. It specifies CASSFLGSSYEQYF.

This clone has only a few counts. The gene calls are TRBV18 and TRBJ2-6; D is unresolved. V lost 4 bases to trimming and J lost 3 bases, with 10 bases between them. The CDR3 contains 15 residues. Germline V CDR1 and CDR2: KGHSH, LQKENI. The CDR3 protein is CASSLVPGGANVLTF. The DNA for the CDR3 is TGTGCCAGCTCACTCGTACCAGGTGGGGCCAACGTCCTGACTTTC.

J is TRBJ1-1 and V is TRBV18; D possibly corresponds to TRBD1 (6 bases). The CDR3 has 13 residues. CDR1 and CDR2 (germline): KGHSH, LQKENI. The V and J ends lost 8 bases and 0 bases respectively, with 10 bases between them. The CDR3 loop is CASTTGLNTEAFF. CDR3 DNA: TGTGCCAGCACGACAGGATTGAACACTGAAGCTTTCTTT.

The J gene is TRBJ2-6, the V gene TRBV7-2; D is uncertain. Germline values: CDR1 SGHTA, CDR2 FQGNSA. The CDR3 spans 15 residues. The V end was cut by 4 bases, the J end by 0 bases, with 7 bases between. The CDR3 spells CASSSRISGANVLTF. Written as DNA, the CDR3 is TGTGCCAGCAGCTCTAGGATCTCTGGGGCCAACGTCCTGACTTTC.

There are a few counts of this clone. This chain links TRBV7-7 with TRBJ2-1; no reliable D call. Deletions cut 4 bases from V and 4 bases from J, with 8 bases between. There are 13 residues in the CDR3. Germline values: CDR1 SSHAT, CDR2 FNYEAQ (reference sequence). Here the CDR3 reads CASSSLLYNEQFF. CDR3 sequence (DNA): TGTGCCAGCAGCTCTCTACTTTACAATGAGCAGTTCTTC.

V gene TRBV14 combines with J gene TRBJ2-1; 9 bases are a match to TRBD2. The V and J ends lost 4 bases and 7 bases, in that order; junction bases with no gene match: 5. This CDR3 contains 14 residues. CDR1 and CDR2 (germline): SGHDN, FVKESK. The CDR3 here is CASSRTSAVNEQFF. The CDR3 DNA reads as TGTGCCAGCAGCCGGACTAGCGCAGTAAATGAGCAGTTCTTC.

Only a few counts were recorded for this clone. V gene TRBV11-2 combines with J gene TRBJ2-1; no firm D call. Germline assignment: CDR1 SGHAT and CDR2 FQNNGV. The CDR3 consists of 15 residues. V dropped 2 bases and J dropped 9 bases, with 17 bases sitting between them. The DNA for the CDR3 is TGTGCCAGCAGCTTAAGTCTTTACAGTCTGGGTGAGCAGTTCTTC. Translated, it gives CASSLSLYSLGEQFF.

This clone was found a few times. The chain has TRBV9 and TRBJ2-1, with 12 positions matching TRBD2. Looked up from germline, CDR1 is SGDLS and CDR2 is YYNGEE. V was pared by 4 bases and J by 1 base, with 9 bases of the junction left unmatched. The CDR3 consists of 18 residues. The CDR3 protein is CASSPDPSGRASYNEQFF. The DNA of the CDR3 is TGTGCCAGCAGCCCCGACCCTAGCGGGAGGGCTTCCTACAATGAGCAGTTCTTC.

This clone was found a few times. CDR3 loop: CATGRDSDEQFF. CDR3 sequence (DNA): TGTGCCACTGGCCGGGACTCGGATGAGCAGTTCTTC. The chain is built from TRBV28 and TRBJ2-1; TRBD2 might be the D (6 bases). Germline V gene data show CDR1 as MDHEN and CDR2 as SYDVKM. The CDR3 consists of 12 residues. V dropped 10 bases and J dropped 8 bases, with 15 bases sitting between them.

This clone was observed a handful of times. This chain links TRBV18 with TRBJ2-1; 12 bases map to TRBD2. J lost 8 bases, V lost 6 bases, and 17 bases had no gene match. Germline V gene sequence: CDR1 KGHSH, CDR2 LQKENI. The CDR3 spans 18 residues. The DNA of the CDR3 is TGTGCCAGCTCTATCGGGACTAGCGGGCCGGTGGGCCTTGATGAGCAGTTCTTC. It codes for CASSIGTSGPVGLDEQFF.

A few counts support this clone. The chain employs TRBV9 and TRBJ2-2; 7 bases agree with TRBD1. Looked up from germline, CDR1 is SGDLS and CDR2 is YYNGEE. The CDR3 is made up of 15 amino acids. V dropped 0 bases and J dropped 4; count of bases not matched to a gene: 3. CDR3 in amino acids: CASSVEGAGTGELFF. CDR3 coding DNA: TGTGCCAGCAGCGTAGAGGGGGCGGGCACCGGGGAGCTGTTTTTT.